This is a list of T cell receptor beta chains from one sample in a study of T cell responses to AZD1222 COVID-19 vaccine. Sequencing used immunoSEQ multiplex PCR; TCRdb keeps in-frame clones, though not all of them. The sample carries 75,000 to 100,000 clones, roughly 90% recorded once. The sample here was peripheral blood, taken on day 0 of AZD1222 vaccination. The receptors stem from an adult in good health. Both conserved end residues are part of each CDR3. The order of the fields is V gene, D gene, J gene, clone size, CDR3 DNA, CDR3 protein. The D gene is left open where the match is weak. Size values are once, few and many counts, or a class for expanded clones, and some rows have none.

V: TRBV4-3; D: NA; J: TRBJ2-7; size: few; DNA: TGCGCCAGCAGCCAAGGGACGGGAGCCGGCTACGAGCAGTACTTC; CDR3: CASSQGTGAGYEQYF
V: TRBV2; D: TRBD1; J: TRBJ2-3; size: NA; DNA: TGTGCCAGCAGGAAGGGACAGCTCACAGATACGCAGTATTTT; CDR3: CASRKGQLTDTQYF
V: TRBV19; D: NA; J: TRBJ1-1; size: NA; DNA: TGTGCCAGTAGTATAGATCGGGAACAGAGCCGATGGGGCACTGAAGCTTTCTTT; CDR3: CASSIDREQSRWGTEAFF
V: TRBV20-1; D: NA; J: TRBJ2-3; size: once; DNA: TGCAGTGCTAGTTTTCCAGGGTTAAAGAATACGCAGTATTTT; CDR3: CSASFPGLKNTQYF
V: TRBV27; D: NA; J: TRBJ2-4; size: NA; DNA: TGTGCCAGCAGCCGCCGGGACACAATAGCCAAAAACATTCAGTACTTC; CDR3: CASSRRDTIAKNIQYF
V: TRBV19; D: NA; J: TRBJ1-5; size: NA; DNA: TGTGCAACTCTCCCGGGGGCAGGAAGGGGAACAGGTCAGCCCCAGCATTTT; CDR3: CATLPGAGRGTGQPQHF
V: TRBV10-2; D: NA; J: TRBJ1-3; size: NA; DNA: TGCGCCAGCCTAGGGATTCTCGGAAACACCATATATTTT; CDR3: CASLGILGNTIYF
V: TRBV7-3; D: TRBD2; J: TRBJ2-3; size: NA; DNA: TGTGCCAGCAGCTTAAAAGCCCCCTCCCCTAGCGGGAGAACAGATACGCAGTATTTT; CDR3: CASSLKAPSPSGRTDTQYF
V: TRBV6-1; D: TRBD1; J: TRBJ1-6; size: few; DNA: TGTGCCAGCAGTGAAGGGACAGGGGGCTCACCCCTCCACTTT; CDR3: CASSEGTGGSPLHF
V: TRBV10-3; D: NA; J: TRBJ1-1; size: NA; DNA: TGTGCCATCAGCCCTCGGGACGGGAACCTTGACACTGAAGCTTTCTTT; CDR3: CAISPRDGNLDTEAFF